The 11 T cell receptor beta chains given below trace back to one sample, sequenced in a study of T cell repertoires in cytomegalovirus infection. TCRdb itself ran the reads through MiXCR, one entry per CDR3 protein. The sample holds under 600,000 distinct CDR3 sequences, more than 15% seen once. The sample consisted of CD8+ T cells from PBMCs. The receptors were gathered from a human donor in good health (CMV status not recorded). Some clones in this sample may be carry-over from other donors' samples.

The gene calls are TRBV10-2 and TRBJ1-2; D call uncertain. Germline V gene data show CDR1 as WSHSY and CDR2 as SAAADI. Trimming removed 2 bases from V and 6 bases from J, with 13 bases in between. The CDR3 sequence is 14 residues long. Here the CDR3 DNA reads TGCGCCAGCAGTGAGAACGGGAGGAGAGATGGCTACACCTTC. Translated, it gives CASSENGRRDGYTF.

This clonotype was picked up many times. The rearrangement joins TRBV27 to TRBJ1-2; possibly TRBD1 for D (6 bases). The length of the CDR3 is 15 residues. Germline V lookup: CDR1 MNHEY, CDR2 SMNVEV (reference sequence). V was shortened by 9 bases and J by 5 bases, with 22 bases between the two germline ends. The CDR3 nucleotides are TGTGCCAGTTCGAAGGGGGACCCCGAAGGATATGGCTACACCTTC. Translated, it gives CASSKGDPEGYGYTF.

Of note for this clonotype: The conserved phenylalanine or tryptophan is not found at the CDR3 terminus, so this likely reflects a read error. The rearrangement links TRBV6-6 to TRBJ2-7; TRBD1 might be the D (6 bases). CDR1 and CDR2 (germline): MNHNY, SVGAGI (reference sequence). CDR3 length: 14 residues. The ends were cut back, 2 bases at V and 1 base at J, with 9 bases in the middle. Here the CDR3 DNA reads TGTGCCAGCAGTTACATGACAGGTTCCTACGAGCAGTACTGC. Its translation: CASSYMTGSYEQYC.

In its sample, this clonotype was seen many times. The chain recombines TRBV7-8 with TRBJ1-1, with a tentative D call TRBD1 (5 bases). V gave up 1 base and J gave up 5 bases, with 14 bases separating them. The CDR3 is 15 residues long. Germline CDR1 is SGHVS and CDR2 is FQNEAQ. The CDR3 is CASSLERVGRTEAFF. The CDR3 bases are TGTGCCAGCAGCTTAGAAAGAGTGGGGCGAACTGAAGCTTTCTTT. Filled out from reference TRBV7-8 and TRBJ1-1, the complete variable domain reads GAGVSQSPRYKVAKRGQDVALRCDPISGHVSLFWYQQALGQGPEFLTYFQNEAQLDKSGLPSDRFFAERPEGSVSTLKIQRTQQEDSAVYLCASSLERVGRTEAFFGQGTRLTVV.

This clonotype came up a few times. This chain joins TRBV6-5 and TRBJ2-1, with unresolved D. CDR1 and CDR2 (germline): MNHEY, SVGAGI. V dropped 6 bases and J dropped 8 bases, with 11 bases sitting between them. This CDR3 comprises 12 residues. The CDR3 sequence: CASRSPYDEQFF. CDR3 DNA sequence: TGTGCCAGCAGGTCCCCTTACGATGAGCAGTTCTTC.

There are a few counts of this clonotype. This rearrangement joins TRBV27 to TRBJ1-6, with TRBD1 identical over 8 bases. This CDR3 comprises 12 residues. V shed 8 bases and J 9 bases; nucleotides not matched to a gene: 3. Per germline, CDR1 MNHEY and CDR2 SMNVEV (reference sequence). The CDR3 sequence: CASRQGSSPLHF. The CDR3 region has the DNA TGTGCCAGCCGACAGGGGAGTTCACCCCTCCACTTT.

This clonotype was seen only a few times. The chain recombines TRBV27 with TRBJ2-1, with 7 bases identical to TRBD2. Trimming took 8 bases from V and 2 from J; bases not matched to a gene: 3. Per germline, CDR1 MNHEY and CDR2 SMNVEV (reference sequence). The CDR3 runs to 13 residues. CDR3 amino acids: CASAAGPYNEQFF. In nucleotides, the CDR3 is TGTGCCAGCGCAGCGGGGCCCTACAATGAGCAGTTCTTC.

This clonotype came up a few times. The rearrangement links TRBV14 to TRBJ2-3; no clear D gene. In germline, CDR1 is SGHDN, CDR2 FVKESK. This CDR3 comprises 14 residues. V dropped 0 bases and J dropped 3 bases, with 7 bases sitting between them. The CDR3 DNA follows: TGTGCCAGCAGCCAAGAAGGCCTGACAGATACGCAGTATTTT. The encoded protein is CASSQEGLTDTQYF. The variable domain in full, completed from reference TRBV14 and TRBJ2-3, reads EAGVTQFPSHSVIEKGQTVTLRCDPISGHDNLYWYRRVMGKEIKFLLHFVKESKQDESGMPNNRFLAERTGGTYSTLKVQPAELEDSGVYFCASSQEGLTDTQYFGPGTRLTVL.

This rearrangement joins TRBV27 to TRBJ2-7; TRBD1 matches 11 bases. Germline V gene data show CDR1 as MNHEY and CDR2 as SMNVEV (reference sequence). This CDR3 is built from 18 residues. V was clipped by 4 bases and J by 4 bases; unmatched bases: 15. In DNA form, the CDR3 reads TGTGCCAGCAGTTCCCCCGGGACAGGGGGTACCTGGGGGTACGAGCAGTACTTC. Translating gives CASSSPGTGGTWGYEQYF.

The sample holds many counts of this clonotype. The gene calls are TRBV28 and TRBJ2-7; no clear D. Trimming took 3 bases from V and 7 from J, leaving 16 bases between them. The CDR3 covers 14 residues. Germline values: CDR1 MDHEN, CDR2 SYDVKM. The CDR3 sequence: CASSLNSMLLEQYF. CDR3 sequence (DNA): TGTGCCAGCAGTTTGAATTCGATGCTTTTGGAGCAGTACTTC.

This clonotype was found many times. This sequence joins TRBV7-6 and TRBJ2-7, with TRBD1 identical over 9 bases. Per germline, CDR1 SGHVS and CDR2 FNYEAQ. The CDR3 has 15 amino acids. V lost 1 base, J lost 3 bases, and 4 bases stayed unmatched. The CDR3 sequence is CASSLEGTGNYEQYF. CDR3 nucleotide sequence: TGTGCCAGCAGCTTAGAGGGGACAGGGAACTACGAGCAGTACTTC.